The rows below give T cell receptor beta chains drawn from one sample of a study of blood T cell repertoires in COVID-19. The protocol was immunoSEQ multiplex PCR, while the TCRdb copy is restricted to in-frame clones and leaves out a portion. The sample carries 90,000 to 120,000 clones, roughly 82% recorded once. Sequenced material: peripheral blood. All receptors derive from a man aged 60 to 75 with acute or convalescent COVID-19. Each CDR3 is given without its conserved first and last residue. The D gene is left open where the match is weak.

CDR3 length,V gene,D gene,J gene,CDR3 protein
12,TRBV2,TRBD1,TRBJ2-7,ASSPDRGLYEQY
13,TRBV4-1,NA,TRBJ1-1,ASSQGAGLNTEAF
14,TRBV28,NA,TRBJ2-1,ASRTTGTGDYNEQF
13,TRBV27,TRBD1,TRBJ1-4,ASSLGTATNEKLF
13,TRBV9,TRBD1,TRBJ1-2,ASSVEWTGSYGYT
12,TRBV19,NA,TRBJ2-3,ASSPQGATDTQY
15,TRBV18,NA,TRBJ1-6,ASSRIRDRVNNSPLH
16,TRBV5-5,TRBD2,TRBJ2-1,ASSLARLAGSSYNEQF
12,TRBV3-1/TRBV3-2,NA,TRBJ2-2,ASSQDTSRRELF
14,TRBV19,NA,TRBJ1-1,ASSMSTTALNTEAF
13,TRBV15,NA,TRBJ1-4,ATSSGGPVNEKLF
14,TRBV21-1,NA,TRBJ1-5,ASSKEGRGRTQPQH
14,TRBV5-1,TRBD2,TRBJ2-5,ASSLGLAGGEETQY
11,TRBV24-1,TRBD1,TRBJ2-1,ATTGQGYNEQF
13,TRBV5-6,NA,TRBJ2-5,ASSSPGVSGETQY
11,TRBV10-2,NA,TRBJ2-2,ASSEIQTGELF
14,TRBV4-1,NA,TRBJ2-1,ASSQVATTFTDEQF
14,TRBV9,TRBD1,TRBJ1-6,ASSAPDRARNSPLH
12,TRBV7-9,TRBD1,TRBJ1-1,ASSLDRGESEAF
11,TRBV29-1,TRBD1,TRBJ2-5,SAKDRGIGTQY
13,TRBV7-7,TRBD1,TRBJ1-3,ASSPGGNSGNTIY
15,TRBV10-3,TRBD1,TRBJ2-3,AISGGPGQGNPDTQY
13,TRBV18,TRBD1,TRBJ1-5,ASSHDRGRGQPQH
15,TRBV5-5,NA,TRBJ1-6,ASSLGQPSSYNSPLH
14,TRBV4-3,TRBD2,TRBJ2-3,ASSQAAGGRGDTQY
13,TRBV6-1,NA,TRBJ1-2,ASSEGPIFHYGYT
13,TRBV24-1,NA,TRBJ2-3,ATSGHQGSTDTQY
10,TRBV19,NA,TRBJ1-5,ASSILNQPQH
12,TRBV5-1,NA,TRBJ2-7,ASREGANTYEQY